This is a list of T cell receptor beta chains from one sample in a study of blood T cells in healthy people across ages. TCRdb reprocessed the 5' RACE reads with MiXCR, giving one entry per CDR3 protein. The table lists 650,000 to 1,000,000 distinct CDR3 sequences, roughly 40% of them singletons. Sequencing input: blood. These receptors were taken from a man aged 18 to 35 in good health. The CDR3 runs from the conserved cysteine through the conserved F or W. The order of the fields is clone size, D gene, V gene, J gene, CDR3 protein, CDR3 DNA. The D gene is left open where the match is weak. The listing skips clone size in some rows; elsewhere it reads once, few, many or a size class.

clone_size: .; d_call: .; v_call: TRBV20-1; j_call: TRBJ2-5; cdr3_aa: CSTPWGTQYF; cdr3_nt: TGCAGTACTCCGTGGGGGACCCAGTACTTC
clone_size: .; d_call: .; v_call: TRBV20-1; j_call: TRBJ1-1; cdr3_aa: CSANKVEDSEAFF; cdr3_nt: TGCAGTGCTAACAAGGTCGAAGACAGTGAAGCTTTCTTT
clone_size: once; d_call: .; v_call: TRBV7-9; j_call: TRBJ2-7; cdr3_aa: CASSPRTKSHYEQYF; cdr3_nt: TGTGCCAGCAGCCCCCGGACAAAATCCCACTACGAGCAGTACTTC
clone_size: .; d_call: .; v_call: TRBV20-1; j_call: TRBJ2-7; cdr3_aa: CSASRRGYRQVPYEQYF; cdr3_nt: TGCAGTGCTTCAAGAAGGGGCTATAGACAGGTGCCCTACGAGCAGTACTTC
clone_size: .; d_call: .; v_call: TRBV7-3; j_call: TRBJ2-1; cdr3_aa: CASSLEGLHYEQFF; cdr3_nt: TGTGCCAGCAGCTTAGAGGGACTTCACTACGAGCAGTTCTTC
clone_size: .; d_call: .; v_call: TRBV5-1; j_call: TRBJ2-3; cdr3_aa: CASSLAPYTNTDTQYF; cdr3_nt: TGCGCCAGCAGCTTGGCTCCGTACACAAACACAGATACGCAGTATTTT
clone_size: many; d_call: .; v_call: TRBV7-2; j_call: TRBJ2-1; cdr3_aa: CASSLAIGDEQFF; cdr3_nt: TGTGCCAGCAGCTTAGCGATCGGGGATGAGCAGTTCTTC
clone_size: many; d_call: TRBD2; v_call: TRBV12-3/TRBV12-4; j_call: TRBJ2-3; cdr3_aa: CASSTRTSGDTQYF; cdr3_nt: TGTGCCAGCAGTACCAGGACTAGCGGGGATACGCAGTATTTT
clone_size: .; d_call: .; v_call: TRBV28; j_call: TRBJ2-4; cdr3_aa: CASSRDIQYF; cdr3_nt: TGTGCCAGCAGTAGAGACATTCAGTACTTC
clone_size: few; d_call: .; v_call: TRBV20-1; j_call: TRBJ2-3; cdr3_aa: CSARDPRVGTDTQYF; cdr3_nt: TGCAGTGCTAGAGATCCCAGGGTTGGCACAGATACGCAGTATTTT
clone_size: few; d_call: .; v_call: TRBV20-1; j_call: TRBJ2-6; cdr3_aa: CSAISGANVLTF; cdr3_nt: TGCAGTGCTATTTCTGGGGCCAACGTCCTGACTTTC
clone_size: many; d_call: TRBD2; v_call: TRBV12-3/TRBV12-4; j_call: TRBJ2-5; cdr3_aa: CASSSSGAQETQYF; cdr3_nt: TGTGCCAGCAGCTCTAGCGGGGCTCAAGAGACCCAGTACTTC